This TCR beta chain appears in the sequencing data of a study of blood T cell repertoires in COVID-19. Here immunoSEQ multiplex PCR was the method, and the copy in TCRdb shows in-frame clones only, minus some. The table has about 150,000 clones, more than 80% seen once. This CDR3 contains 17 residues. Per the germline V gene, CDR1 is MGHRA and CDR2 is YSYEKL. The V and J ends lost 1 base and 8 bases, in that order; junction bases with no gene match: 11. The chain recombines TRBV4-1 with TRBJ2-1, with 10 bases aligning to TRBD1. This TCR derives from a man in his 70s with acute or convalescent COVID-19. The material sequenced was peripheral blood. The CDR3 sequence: CASSQVMWSTGGDEQFF. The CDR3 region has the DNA TGCGCCAGCAGCCAAGTCATGTGGTCGACAGGGGGCGATGAGCAGTTCTTC.